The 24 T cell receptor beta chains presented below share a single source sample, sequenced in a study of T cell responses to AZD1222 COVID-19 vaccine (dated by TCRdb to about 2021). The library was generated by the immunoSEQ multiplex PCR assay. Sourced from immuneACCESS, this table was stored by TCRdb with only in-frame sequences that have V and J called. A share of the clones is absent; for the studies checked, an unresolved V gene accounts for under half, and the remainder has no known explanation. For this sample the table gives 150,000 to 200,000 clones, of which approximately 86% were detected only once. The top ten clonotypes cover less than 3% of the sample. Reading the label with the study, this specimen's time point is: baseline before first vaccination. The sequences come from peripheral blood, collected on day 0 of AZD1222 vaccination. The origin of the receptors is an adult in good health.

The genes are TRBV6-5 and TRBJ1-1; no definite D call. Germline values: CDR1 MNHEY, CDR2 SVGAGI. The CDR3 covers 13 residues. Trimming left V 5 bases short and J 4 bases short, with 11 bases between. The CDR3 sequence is CASSPNRGTEAFF. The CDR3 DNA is TGTGCCAGCAGTCCGAATCGGGGCACTGAAGCTTTCTTT.

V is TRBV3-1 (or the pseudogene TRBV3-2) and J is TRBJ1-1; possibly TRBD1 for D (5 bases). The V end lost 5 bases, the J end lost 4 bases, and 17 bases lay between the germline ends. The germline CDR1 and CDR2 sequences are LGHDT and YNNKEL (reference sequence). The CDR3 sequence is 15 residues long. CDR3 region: CASSSAGGVFTEAFF. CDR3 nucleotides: TGTGCCAGCAGCTCCGCCGGGGGGGTTTTCACTGAAGCTTTCTTT.

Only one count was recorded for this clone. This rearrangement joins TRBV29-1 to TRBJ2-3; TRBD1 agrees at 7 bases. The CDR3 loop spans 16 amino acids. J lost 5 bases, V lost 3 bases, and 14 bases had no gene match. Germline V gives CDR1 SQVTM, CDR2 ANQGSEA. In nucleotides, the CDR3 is TGCAGCGTTGACGGGACAGCCGGATTCGGGGTAGATACGCAGTATTTT. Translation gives CSVDGTAGFGVDTQYF.

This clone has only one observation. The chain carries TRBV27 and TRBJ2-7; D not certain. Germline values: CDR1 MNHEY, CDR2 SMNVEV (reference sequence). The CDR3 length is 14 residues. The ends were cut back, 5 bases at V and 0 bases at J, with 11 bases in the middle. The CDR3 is CASSLGWASYEQYF. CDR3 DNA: TGTGCCAGCAGTCTCGGGTGGGCCTCCTACGAGCAGTACTTC.

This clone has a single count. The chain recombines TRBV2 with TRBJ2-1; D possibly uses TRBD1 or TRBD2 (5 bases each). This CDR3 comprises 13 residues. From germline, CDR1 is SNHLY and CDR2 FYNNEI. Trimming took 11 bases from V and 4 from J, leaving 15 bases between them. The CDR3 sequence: CAGTGQQYNEQFF. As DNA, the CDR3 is TGTGCCGGCACGGGGCAGCAGTACAATGAGCAGTTCTTC.

This CDR3 reads CASSVGFSTTNEKLFF. CDR3 nucleotides: TGTGCCAGCAGCGTCGGCTTTTCGACAACTAATGAAAAACTGTTTTTT. The chain combines TRBV9 with TRBJ1-4; D is undetermined. V was clipped by 2 bases and J by 0 bases, with 11 bases between them. This CDR3 contains 16 residues. Looked up from germline, CDR1 is SGDLS and CDR2 is YYNGEE.

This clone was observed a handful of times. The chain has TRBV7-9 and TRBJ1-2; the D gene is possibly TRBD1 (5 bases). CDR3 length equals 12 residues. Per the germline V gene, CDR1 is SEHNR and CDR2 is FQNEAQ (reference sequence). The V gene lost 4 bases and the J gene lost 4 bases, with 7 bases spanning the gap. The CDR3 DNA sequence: TGTGCCAGCAGCTCCGACAGCTATGGCTACACCTTC. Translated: CASSSDSYGYTF.

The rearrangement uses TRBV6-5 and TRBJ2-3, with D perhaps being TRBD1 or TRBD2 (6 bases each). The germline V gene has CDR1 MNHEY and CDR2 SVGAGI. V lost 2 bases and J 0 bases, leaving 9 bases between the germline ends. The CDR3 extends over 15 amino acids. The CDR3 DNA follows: TGTGCCAGCAGTTACAGGGGGACTAGCACAGATACGCAGTATTTT. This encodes CASSYRGTSTDTQYF.

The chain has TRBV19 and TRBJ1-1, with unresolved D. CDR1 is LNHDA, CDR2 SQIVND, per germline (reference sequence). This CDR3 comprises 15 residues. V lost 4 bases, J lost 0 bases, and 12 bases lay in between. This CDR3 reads CASSTRAFMNTEAFF. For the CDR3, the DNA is TGTGCCAGTAGTACGAGAGCCTTCATGAACACTGAAGCTTTCTTT.

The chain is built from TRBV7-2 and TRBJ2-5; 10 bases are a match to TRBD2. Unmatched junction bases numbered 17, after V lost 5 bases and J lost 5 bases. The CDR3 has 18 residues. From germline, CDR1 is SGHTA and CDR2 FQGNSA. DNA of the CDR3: TGTGCCAGCAGCCTCGAGGGCTTTTTAGCGGGAGGTCGGGAGACCCAGTACTTC. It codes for CASSLEGFLAGGRETQYF.

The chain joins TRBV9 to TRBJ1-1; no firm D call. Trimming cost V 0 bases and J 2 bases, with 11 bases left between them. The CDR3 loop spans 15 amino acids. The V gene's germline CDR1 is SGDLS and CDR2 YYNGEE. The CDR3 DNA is TGTGCCAGCAGCGTAGATCTGAGAGTAAACACTGAAGCTTTCTTT. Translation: CASSVDLRVNTEAFF.

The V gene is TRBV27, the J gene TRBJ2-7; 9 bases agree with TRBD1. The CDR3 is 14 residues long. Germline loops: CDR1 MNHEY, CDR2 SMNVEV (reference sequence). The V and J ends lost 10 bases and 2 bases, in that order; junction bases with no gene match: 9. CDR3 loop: CATRTGQGTYEQYF. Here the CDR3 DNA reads TGTGCCACCCGGACGGGACAGGGCACCTACGAGCAGTACTTC.

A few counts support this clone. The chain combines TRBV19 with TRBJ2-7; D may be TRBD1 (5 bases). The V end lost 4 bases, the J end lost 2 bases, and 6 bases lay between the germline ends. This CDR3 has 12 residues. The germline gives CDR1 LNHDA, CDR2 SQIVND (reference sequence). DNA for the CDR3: TGTGCCAGTAGTAAGGGGACCTACGAGCAGTACTTC. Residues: CASSKGTYEQYF.

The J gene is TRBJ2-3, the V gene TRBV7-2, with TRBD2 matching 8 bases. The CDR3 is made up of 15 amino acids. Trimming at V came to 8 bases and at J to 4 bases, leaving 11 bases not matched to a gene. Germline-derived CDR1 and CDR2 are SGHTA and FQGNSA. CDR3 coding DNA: TGTGCCAGCTCTAGAGCGGGAGTTTTATCAGATACGCAGTATTTT. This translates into CASSRAGVLSDTQYF.

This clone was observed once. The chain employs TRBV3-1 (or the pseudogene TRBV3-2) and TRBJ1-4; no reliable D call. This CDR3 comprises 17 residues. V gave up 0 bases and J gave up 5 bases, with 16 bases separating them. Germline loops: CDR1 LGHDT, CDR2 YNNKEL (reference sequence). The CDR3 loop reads CASSQDSGGSLNEKLFF. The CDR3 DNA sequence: TGTGCCAGCAGCCAAGATAGCGGCGGGTCTTTAAATGAAAAACTGTTTTTT.

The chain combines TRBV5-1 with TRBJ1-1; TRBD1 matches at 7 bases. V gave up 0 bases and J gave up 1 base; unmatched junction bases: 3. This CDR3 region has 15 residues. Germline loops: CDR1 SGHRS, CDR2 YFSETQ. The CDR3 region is CASSLAHRGNTEAFF. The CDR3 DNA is TGCGCCAGCAGCTTGGCTCACAGGGGGAACACTGAAGCTTTCTTT.

CDR3 amino acids: CASSPFQGFVAKNIQYF. The CDR3, as DNA: TGTGCCAGCAGCCCGTTTCAGGGGTTTGTAGCCAAAAACATTCAGTACTTC. This chain links TRBV3-1 (or the pseudogene TRBV3-2) with TRBJ2-4; a possible D gene is TRBD1 (6 bases). CDR3 length equals 17 residues. The V gene's germline CDR1 is LGHDT and CDR2 YNNKEL (reference sequence). Trimming pared 4 bases from V and 0 bases from J, leaving 16 bases between.

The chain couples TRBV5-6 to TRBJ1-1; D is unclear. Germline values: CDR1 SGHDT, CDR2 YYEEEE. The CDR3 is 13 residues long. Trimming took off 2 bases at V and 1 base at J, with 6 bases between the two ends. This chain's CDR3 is CASSLQQNTEAFF. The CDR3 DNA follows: TGTGCCAGCAGCTTACAACAGAACACTGAAGCTTTCTTT.

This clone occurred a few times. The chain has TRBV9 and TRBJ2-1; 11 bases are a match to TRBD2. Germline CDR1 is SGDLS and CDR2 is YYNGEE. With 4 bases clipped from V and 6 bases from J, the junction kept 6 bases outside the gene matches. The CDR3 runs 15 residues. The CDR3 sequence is CASSHHGTSGNEQFF. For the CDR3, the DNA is TGTGCCAGCAGCCATCACGGGACTAGCGGCAATGAGCAGTTCTTC. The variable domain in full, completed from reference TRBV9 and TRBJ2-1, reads DSGVTQTPKHLITATGQRVTLRCSPRSGDLSVYWYQQSLDQGLQFLIQYYNGEERAKGNILERFSAQQFPDLHSELNLSSLELGDSALYFCASSHHGTSGNEQFFGPGTRLTVL.

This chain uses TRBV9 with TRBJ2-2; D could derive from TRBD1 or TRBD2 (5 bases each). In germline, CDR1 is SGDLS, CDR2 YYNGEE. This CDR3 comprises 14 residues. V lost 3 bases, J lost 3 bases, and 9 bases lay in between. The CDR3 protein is CASSAGTHTGELFF. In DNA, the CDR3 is TGTGCCAGCAGCGCCGGGACCCACACCGGGGAGCTGTTTTTT. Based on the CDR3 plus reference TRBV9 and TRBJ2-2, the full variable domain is DSGVTQTPKHLITATGQRVTLRCSPRSGDLSVYWYQQSLDQGLQFLIQYYNGEERAKGNILERFSAQQFPDLHSELNLSSLELGDSALYFCASSAGTHTGELFFGEGSRLTVL.

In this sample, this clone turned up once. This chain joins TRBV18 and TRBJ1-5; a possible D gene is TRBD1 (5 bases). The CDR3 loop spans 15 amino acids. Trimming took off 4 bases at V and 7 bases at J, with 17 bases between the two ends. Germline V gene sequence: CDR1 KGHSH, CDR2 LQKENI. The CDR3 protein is CASSLSVATGQPQHF. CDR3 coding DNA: TGTGCCAGCTCACTATCGGTGGCAACAGGACAGCCCCAGCATTTT.

CDR3 loop: CASSGQVGYEQYF. The CDR3, as DNA: TGTGCCAGCAGTGGGCAGGTGGGCTACGAGCAGTACTTC. The V and J genes are TRBV6-2 or TRBV6-3 and TRBJ2-7; no clear D gene. The CDR3 is 13 residues long. Trimming removed 5 bases at V and 3 bases at J, with 11 bases between. Looked up from germline, CDR1 is MNHEY and CDR2 is SVGEGT.

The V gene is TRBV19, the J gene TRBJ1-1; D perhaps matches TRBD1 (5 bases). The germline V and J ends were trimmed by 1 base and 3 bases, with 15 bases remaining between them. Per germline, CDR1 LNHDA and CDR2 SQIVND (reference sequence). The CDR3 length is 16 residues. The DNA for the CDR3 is TGTGCCAGTAGTATAGTGGCAGGGCGAATAGACACTGAAGCTTTCTTT. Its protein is CASSIVAGRIDTEAFF.

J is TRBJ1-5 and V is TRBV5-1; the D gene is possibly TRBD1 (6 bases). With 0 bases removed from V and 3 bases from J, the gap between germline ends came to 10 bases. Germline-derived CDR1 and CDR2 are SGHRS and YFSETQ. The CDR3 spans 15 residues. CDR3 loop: CASSLVGQPNQPQHF. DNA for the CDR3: TGCGCCAGCAGCTTGGTAGGACAGCCCAATCAGCCCCAGCATTTT.